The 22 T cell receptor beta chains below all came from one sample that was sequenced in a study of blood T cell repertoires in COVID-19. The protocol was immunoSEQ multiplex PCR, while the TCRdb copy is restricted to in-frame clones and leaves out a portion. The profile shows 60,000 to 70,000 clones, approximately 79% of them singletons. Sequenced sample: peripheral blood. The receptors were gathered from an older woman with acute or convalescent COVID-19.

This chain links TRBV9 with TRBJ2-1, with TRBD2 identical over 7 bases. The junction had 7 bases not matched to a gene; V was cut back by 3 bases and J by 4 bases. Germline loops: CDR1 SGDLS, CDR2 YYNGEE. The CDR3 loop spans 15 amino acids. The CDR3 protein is CASSGRDYSYNEQFF. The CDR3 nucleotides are TGTGCCAGCAGCGGGAGGGACTACTCATACAATGAGCAGTTCTTC.

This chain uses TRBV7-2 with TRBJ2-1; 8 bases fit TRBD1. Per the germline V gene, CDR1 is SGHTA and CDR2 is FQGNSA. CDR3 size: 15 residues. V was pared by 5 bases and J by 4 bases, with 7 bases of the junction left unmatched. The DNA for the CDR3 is TGTGCCAGCAGCCCACGACAGGGGTCTTACAATGAGCAGTTCTTC. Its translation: CASSPRQGSYNEQFF.

The DNA of the CDR3 is TGTGCCTGGAGGCCGGGACAGGGGTTTCCAACTAATGAAAAACTGTTTTTT. Encoded protein: CAWRPGQGFPTNEKLFF. The chain carries TRBV30 and TRBJ1-4; 10 bases match TRBD1. Germline values: CDR1 GTSNPN, CDR2 SVGIG (reference sequence). The CDR3 has 17 amino acids. Trimming removed 3 bases from V and 0 bases from J; junction bases left unmatched: 7. The full variable domain, in which reference TRBV30 and TRBJ1-4 provide the parts outside the CDR3, is SQTIHQWPATLVQPVGSPLSLECTVEGTSNPNLYWYRQAAGRGLQLLFYSVGIGQISSEVPQNLSASRPQDRQFILSSKKLLLSDSGFYLCAWRPGQGFPTNEKLFFGSGTQLSVL.

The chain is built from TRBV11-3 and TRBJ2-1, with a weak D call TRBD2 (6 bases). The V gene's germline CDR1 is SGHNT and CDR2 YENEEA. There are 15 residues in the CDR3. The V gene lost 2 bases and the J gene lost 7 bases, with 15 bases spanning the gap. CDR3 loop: CASSLRRRGENEQFF. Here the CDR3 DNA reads TGTGCCAGCAGCTTAAGACGGCGGGGAGAAAATGAGCAGTTCTTC.

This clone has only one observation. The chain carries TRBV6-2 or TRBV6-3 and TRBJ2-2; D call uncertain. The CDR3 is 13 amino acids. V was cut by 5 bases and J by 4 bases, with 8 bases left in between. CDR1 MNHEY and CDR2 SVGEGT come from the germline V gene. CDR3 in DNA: TGTGCCAGCAGTCCCCGACTCACCGGGGAGCTGTTTTTT. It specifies CASSPRLTGELFF.

CDR3 sequence: CASSRGQTYYGYTF. The DNA of the CDR3 is TGTGCCAGCAGCCGGGGACAGACTTACTATGGCTACACCTTC. The chain employs TRBV6-1 and TRBJ1-2; 7 nucleotides align to TRBD1. V shed 6 bases and J 3 bases; nucleotides not matched to a gene: 7. The CDR3 length is 14 residues. Germline V gene lookup returns CDR1 MNHNS and CDR2 SASEGT.

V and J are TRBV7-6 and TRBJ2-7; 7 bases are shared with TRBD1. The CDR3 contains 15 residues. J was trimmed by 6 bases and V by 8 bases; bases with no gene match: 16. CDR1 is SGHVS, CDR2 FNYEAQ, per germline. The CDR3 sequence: CASALTETGWGEQYF. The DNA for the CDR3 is TGTGCCAGCGCCCTGACGGAGACAGGGTGGGGCGAGCAGTACTTC. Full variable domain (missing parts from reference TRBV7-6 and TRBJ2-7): GAGVSQSPRYKVTKRGQDVALRCDPISGHVSLYWYRQALGQGPEFLTYFNYEAQQDKSGLPNDRFSAERPEGSISTLTIQRTEQRDSAMYRCASALTETGWGEQYFGPGTRLTVT.

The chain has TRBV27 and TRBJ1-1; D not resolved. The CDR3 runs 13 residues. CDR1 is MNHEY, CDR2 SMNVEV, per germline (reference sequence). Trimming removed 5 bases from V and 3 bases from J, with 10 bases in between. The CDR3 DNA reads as TGTGCCAGCAGTCCAAACTCTCACACTGAAGCTTTCTTT. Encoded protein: CASSPNSHTEAFF.

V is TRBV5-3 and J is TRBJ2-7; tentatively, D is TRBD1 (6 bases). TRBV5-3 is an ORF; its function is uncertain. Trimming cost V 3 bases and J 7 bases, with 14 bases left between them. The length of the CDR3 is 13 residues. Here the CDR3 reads CARSYQGLEEQYF. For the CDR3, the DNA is TGTGCCAGAAGCTACCAGGGGCTTGAGGAGCAGTACTTC.

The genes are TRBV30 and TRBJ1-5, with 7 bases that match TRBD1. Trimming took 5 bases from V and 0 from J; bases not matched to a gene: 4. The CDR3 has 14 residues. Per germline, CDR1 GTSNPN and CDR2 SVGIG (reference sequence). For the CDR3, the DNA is TGTGCCTGGGGGGGACAGAATAGCAATCAGCCCCAGCATTTT. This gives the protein CAWGGQNSNQPQHF.

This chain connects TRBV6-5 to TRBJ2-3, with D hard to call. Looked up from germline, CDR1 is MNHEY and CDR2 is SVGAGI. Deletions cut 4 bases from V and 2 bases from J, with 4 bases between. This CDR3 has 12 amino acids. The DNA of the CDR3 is TGTGCCAGCAGTTCCATCACAGATACGCAGTATTTT. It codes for CASSSITDTQYF.

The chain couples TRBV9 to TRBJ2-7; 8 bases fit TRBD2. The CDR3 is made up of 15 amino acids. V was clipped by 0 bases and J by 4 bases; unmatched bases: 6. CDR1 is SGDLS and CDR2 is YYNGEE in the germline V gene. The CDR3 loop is CASSVGGTSDYEQYF. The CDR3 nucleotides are TGTGCCAGCAGCGTAGGAGGGACTAGTGATTACGAGCAGTACTTC. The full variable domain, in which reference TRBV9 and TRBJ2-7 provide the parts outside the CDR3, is DSGVTQTPKHLITATGQRVTLRCSPRSGDLSVYWYQQSLDQGLQFLIQYYNGEERAKGNILERFSAQQFPDLHSELNLSSLELGDSALYFCASSVGGTSDYEQYFGPGTRLTVT.

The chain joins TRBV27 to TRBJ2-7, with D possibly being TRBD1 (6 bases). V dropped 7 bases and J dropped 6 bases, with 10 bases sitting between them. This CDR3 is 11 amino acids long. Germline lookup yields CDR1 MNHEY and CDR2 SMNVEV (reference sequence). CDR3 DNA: TGTGCCAGCATTCGAGGGGGCGAGCAGTACTTC. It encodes CASIRGGEQYF.

For the CDR3, the DNA is TGTGCCAGCAGCGCCGACAGGGGGCGATCGGGCAATCAGCCCCAGCATTTT. It codes for CASSADRGRSGNQPQHF. V usage is TRBV2 and J usage is TRBJ1-5; 10 bases line up with TRBD1. The germline V gene encodes CDR1 SNHLY and CDR2 FYNNEI. Trimming removed 6 bases from V and 2 bases from J; junction bases left unmatched: 10. The CDR3 runs 17 residues.

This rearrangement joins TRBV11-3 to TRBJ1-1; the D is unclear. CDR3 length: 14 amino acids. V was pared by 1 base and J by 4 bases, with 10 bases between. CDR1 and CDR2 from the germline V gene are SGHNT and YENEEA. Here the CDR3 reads CASSLGTGVTEAFF. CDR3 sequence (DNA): TGTGCCAGCAGCTTAGGGACGGGAGTCACTGAAGCTTTCTTT.

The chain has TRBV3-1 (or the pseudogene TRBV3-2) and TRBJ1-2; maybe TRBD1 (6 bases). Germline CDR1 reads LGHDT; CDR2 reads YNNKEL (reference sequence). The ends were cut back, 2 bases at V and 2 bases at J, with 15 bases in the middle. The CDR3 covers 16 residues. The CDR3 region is CASSQRASQGNYGYTF. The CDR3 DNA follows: TGTGCCAGCAGCCAACGGGCCTCCCAGGGGAACTATGGCTACACCTTC.

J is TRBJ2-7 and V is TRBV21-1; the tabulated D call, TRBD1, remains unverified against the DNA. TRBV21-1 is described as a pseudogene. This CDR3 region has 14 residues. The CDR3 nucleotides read TGTGCCAGCAGCAAACCCAGGGGTCCCTACGAGCAGTACTTC. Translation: CASSKPRGPYEQYF.

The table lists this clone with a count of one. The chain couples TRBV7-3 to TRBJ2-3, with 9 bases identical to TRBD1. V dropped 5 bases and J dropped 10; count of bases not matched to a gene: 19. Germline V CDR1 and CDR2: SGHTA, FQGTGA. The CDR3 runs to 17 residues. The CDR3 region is CASSRTPGTGTKNPQYF. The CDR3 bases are TGTGCCAGCAGCCGAACCCCCGGGACAGGGACCAAAAATCCGCAGTATTTT.

DNA of the CDR3: TGCGCCAGCAGCCACCCTTCGGGGGGCGTAGATACGCAGTATTTT. Protein sequence: CASSHPSGGVDTQYF. The J gene is TRBJ2-3, the V gene TRBV4-1; perhaps TRBD2 as D (7 bases). CDR1 is MGHRA, CDR2 YSYEKL, per germline. This CDR3 has 15 amino acids. With 3 bases removed from V and 5 bases from J, the gap between germline ends came to 15 bases.

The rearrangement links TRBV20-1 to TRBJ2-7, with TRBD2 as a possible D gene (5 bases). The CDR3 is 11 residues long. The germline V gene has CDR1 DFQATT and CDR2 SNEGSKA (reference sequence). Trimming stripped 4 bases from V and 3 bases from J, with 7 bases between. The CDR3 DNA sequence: TGCAGTGCTACACGGGGCTACGAGCAGTACTTC. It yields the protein CSATRGYEQYF.

The CDR3 DNA reads as TGTGCCAGTATTTTGAGTCATTGGAACACTGAAGCTTTCTTT. It yields the protein CASILSHWNTEAFF. V gene TRBV19 combines with J gene TRBJ1-1; no reliable D call. In germline, CDR1 is LNHDA, CDR2 SQIVND (reference sequence). This CDR3 spans 14 amino acids. Trimming took off 7 bases at V and 1 base at J, with 13 bases between the two ends.

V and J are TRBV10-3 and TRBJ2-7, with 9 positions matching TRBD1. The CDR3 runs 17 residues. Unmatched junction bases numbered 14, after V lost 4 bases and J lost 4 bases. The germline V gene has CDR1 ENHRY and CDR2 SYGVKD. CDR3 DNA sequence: TGTGCCATCAGTGGTCCAGGACAGGGGAACTCCCAATACGAGCAGTACTTC. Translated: CAISGPGQGNSQYEQYF.